This T cell receptor beta chain was retrieved from a study of blood T cell repertoires in COVID-19. Study in general: PBMCs, B-cell-depleted T cells, or T cells were the source of the cDNA or gDNA that made up the material.

The assay was immunoSEQ multiplex PCR, and TCRdb's table has in-frame clones only and misses some. This repertoire shows under 300,000 clones, about nine tenths found once; its top ten account for roughly 2.2%. This clone was picked up a small number of times. The CDR3 length is 14 residues. V was trimmed by 7 bases and J by 2 bases, leaving 12 bases between them. CDR1 is SNHLY, CDR2 FYNNEI, per germline. Sequenced input: peripheral blood. The sequence was obtained from a man aged 50 or older with acute or convalescent COVID-19. The chain combines TRBV2 with TRBJ1-5; D gene ambiguous. CDR3 sequence reads: CASNSGVGNQPQHF. The CDR3 DNA reads TGTGCCAGCAATAGTGGTGTGGGCAATCAGCCCCAGCATTTT.